This TCR beta chain was retrieved from a study of T-cell memory formation after mild COVID-19. Study-wide results and limits: Memory from before infection featured some responding clones, which suggests cross-reactive memory joined. Later expanders leaned CD4+, whereas clones that contracted between day 15 and 85 were balanced CD4/CD8. CD4+ contracting clones were mainly CM and EM; CD8+ ones, EMRA.

CDR3 length: 18 amino acids. The germline V gene encodes CDR1 LNHNV and CDR2 YYDKDF (reference sequence). V was shortened by 5 bases and J by 5 bases, with 26 bases between the two germline ends. After 5'RACE with constant-segment primers, TCR alpha and TCR beta cDNA libraries carrying sample barcodes and UMIs were obtained. TCRdb recomputed calls from the 5' RACE reads with MiXCR, one row per CDR3 protein. The sample contains around 200,000 distinct CDR3 sequences, about 18% of which appear only once. With regard to this clonotype: Its specificity is not known.

The rearrangement joins TRBV15 to TRBJ2-3; either TRBD1 or TRBD2 may fit D (5 bases each). The sequence was collected from a man between 18 and 29 years old who had mild COVID-19 (a few samples of this study predate the infection). Cell type and time point are not known. Material: PBMCs or a T cell subset sorted from them (not recorded which). The CDR3 here is CATSDGTQDTSWEDTQYF. CDR3 DNA sequence: TGTGCCACCAGCGACGGGACCCAAGACACGTCCTGGGAAGATACGCAGTATTTT.